This T cell receptor beta chain was profiled in a study of identifying expanded T cells in peripheral blood (dated by TCRdb to the late 2010s). Background for the entire study: Technical replicates were generated by sequencing separate aliquots of the same genomic DNA pool, and four replicates were compared pairwise.

Study-wide findings and limitations: Both the number of clones called differentially abundant and the false-positive rate were significantly reduced by the beta-binomial model across all healthy-donor time intervals. Across all healthy donors, variance in clone template counts between approximately two-week samples was found to increase significantly with total template count. It was expected by the authors that biological variance in healthy repertoires might increase further over much longer intervals, such as months to years. About 1.1 differentially abundant clones were flagged by the binomial model between technical replicates, whereas about 16 and 20 were flagged over roughly two weeks and four weeks, respectively.

No immune events, such as infections, were documented for the healthy donors during the collection period. Healthy-donor blood repertoires served as a training cohort to calibrate time-dependent variance in a beta-binomial model of T-cell clone differential abundance. The training cohort comprised ten or so healthy donors, 3 female and 7 male. On average the donors were around 44 years old, and their ages spanned roughly 29 to 64 years. Whole blood from each healthy donor was obtained from a commercial supplier and was collected at three time points around 15 days apart. For immunosequencing, genomic DNA was extracted from unsorted whole blood. Regarding this clone: Its antigen specificity is not known. Base qualities are not at hand, and no much larger clone is one base apart.

The immunoSEQ Assay, which relies on bias-controlled multiplex PCR amplification of genomic DNA, was used to profile TCRbeta CDR3 regions. Per the source publication's procedure: To quantify the absolute abundance of each unique TCRbeta CDR3 region, the sequences were collapsed and filtered. Differential abundance was tested with two models: a binomial (Fisher-equivalent) model and a beta-binomial model that adds time-dependent variance fitted from healthy donors. Clones with fewer than 5 combined templates were removed, and a clone was called differentially abundant if the clone's Benjamini-Hochberg FDR was below 0.01. In the beta-binomial model, variance was expressed as a function of the total template count across the two samples, in the form v = (b*log(k)+a)^2. TCRdb took over this immuneACCESS table, retaining in-frame rearrangements with V and J assigned. Such tables are incomplete; in checked studies, under half of the missing clones stem from an unresolved V gene, and the remainder is unexplained. Clone size and V and J calls were adopted from that table, with D and trimming inferred from the DNA. In this sample the table shows roughly 96,000 clones, over 75% of which occur a single time. Approximately 5.4% of the sample lies in the top ten.

Including cysteine and phenylalanine, the CDR3 has 18 amino acids. The DNA shown is the 54-base CDR3, in frame from base 1. As encoded in the germline V gene, CDR1 is MNHNS while CDR2 is SASEGT. Unmatched junction bases come to 10, with V trimmed by 1 base and J by 0 bases. Rearrangement joined TRBV6-1 to TRBJ2-7; 9 junctional bases match TRBD2. The TCR originated in a person aged 18-70 years in good health. Sequencing was carried out using blood. Here is the DNA: TGTGCCAGCAGTGAAGAAAAGCGGGGGGCTTACAGCTCCTACGAGCAGTACTTC. This is translated as CASSEEKRGAYSSYEQYF.